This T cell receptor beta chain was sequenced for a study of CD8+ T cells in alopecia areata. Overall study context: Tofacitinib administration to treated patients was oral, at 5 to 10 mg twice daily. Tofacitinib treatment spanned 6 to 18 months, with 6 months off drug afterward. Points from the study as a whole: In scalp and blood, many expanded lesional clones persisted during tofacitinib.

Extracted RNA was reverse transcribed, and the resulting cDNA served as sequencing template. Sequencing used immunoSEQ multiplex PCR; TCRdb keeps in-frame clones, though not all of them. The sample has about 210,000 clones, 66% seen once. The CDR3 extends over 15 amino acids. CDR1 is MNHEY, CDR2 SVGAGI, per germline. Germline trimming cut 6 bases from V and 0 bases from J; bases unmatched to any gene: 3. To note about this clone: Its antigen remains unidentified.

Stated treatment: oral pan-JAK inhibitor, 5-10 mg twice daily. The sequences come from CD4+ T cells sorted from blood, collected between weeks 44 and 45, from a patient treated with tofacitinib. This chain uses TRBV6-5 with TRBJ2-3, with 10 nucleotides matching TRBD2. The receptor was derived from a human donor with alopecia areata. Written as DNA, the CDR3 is TGTGCCAGCAGCCAACTAGCGGGGAGCACAGATACGCAGTATTTT. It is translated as CASSQLAGSTDTQYF.